This T cell receptor (beta chain) was recorded in a study of cytomegalovirus exposure and HLA in healthy donors. Study results and caveats: Follow-up analysis later connected one missense variant in DCLRE1C with trimming of TCR beta V- and J-genes. The Asian-associated ancestry cluster reportedly had fewer N-insertions than the roughly 670-donor mean in a later analysis. In a later analysis, 17,000 or so TCR beta sequences were associated with HLA alleles at 0.05 false discovery rate.

With regard to this clone: Antigen unknown.

Researchers ran the PCR with 60 Vbeta and 13 Jbeta primers. The repertoire was sequenced with immunoSEQ multiplex PCR; TCRdb's copy has only in-frame clones and lacks some. Of 150,000 or so clones listed, over 60% are singletons. The CDR3 loop spans 16 amino acids. The germline V gene encodes CDR1 MNHEY and CDR2 SVGAGI. The V and J genes are TRBV6-5 and TRBJ2-5, with TRBD2 matching over 8 bases. TRBJ2-7 explains the end of the DNA better; the J call may be wrong. The source is a male donor in good health and CMV-seronegative. Sequenced material: PBMCs. CDR3 nucleotide sequence: TGTGCCAGCAGTTACTCGACCGGGGGGGTTTACTACGAGCAGTACTTC. Protein sequence: CASSYSTGGVYYEQYF.